A selection of T cell receptor beta chains follows, all from one sample in a study of blood T cell repertoires in COVID-19. TCRdb keeps only in-frame clones here, not all; method: immunoSEQ multiplex PCR. The sample comprises around 70,000 clones, 91% of which are singletons, and 2.5% to 3% rests with the top ten. Sequencing input: peripheral blood. Source of these receptors: a man aged 45-60 years with COVID-19, enrolled during active disease. CDR3s include the opening cysteine and the closing phenylalanine or tryptophan. The D gene is left open where the match is weak. The size of a clone is reported for some rows only, either as once, few or many, or as a class for expanded clones.

>TRBJ1-1|NA|TRBV4-1|NA|17
CASSQEGGSGADTEAFF
TGCGCCAGCAGCCAAGAAGGTGGCTCAGGGGCTGACACTGAAGCTTTCTTT
>TRBJ2-1|once|TRBV2|NA|11
CASTPAPEQFF
TGTGCCAGCACCCCAGCGCCTGAGCAGTTCTTC
>TRBJ2-1|once|TRBV14|NA|17
CASSQSTREWRYNEQFF
TGTGCCAGCAGCCAGAGCACCAGGGAATGGCGCTACAATGAGCAGTTCTTC
>TRBJ1-2|once|TRBV30|NA|12
CAWERGHYGYTF
TGTGCCTGGGAAAGGGGCCACTATGGCTACACCTTC
>TRBJ2-5|NA|TRBV11-2|TRBD1|15
CASSATGGREETQYF
TGTGCCAGCAGCGCGACAGGGGGTCGAGAAGAGACCCAGTACTTC
>TRBJ1-5|NA|TRBV10-1|NA|17
CASSETRARESNQPQHF
TGCGCCAGCAGTGAAACCAGGGCACGGGAGAGCAATCAGCCCCAGCATTTT
>TRBJ2-3|NA|TRBV7-9|NA|11
CASSNRNTQYF
TGTGCCAGCAGCAATAGAAATACGCAGTATTTT
>TRBJ2-1|NA|TRBV6-5|NA|14
CASLLAVSYNEQFF
TGTGCCAGCTTACTAGCAGTCTCCTACAATGAGCAGTTCTTC
>TRBJ1-6|NA|TRBV28|TRBD1|15
CASSPQTGDNSPLHF
TGTGCCAGCAGTCCCCAGACAGGGGATAATTCACCCCTCCACTTT
>TRBJ2-7|NA|TRBV19|NA|13
CASSPRQSYEQYF
TGTGCCAGTAGTCCTCGACAGAGCTACGAGCAGTACTTC
>TRBJ2-1|NA|TRBV5-4|TRBD1|13
CASSQGQYNEQFF
TGTGCCAGCAGCCAGGGACAGTACAATGAGCAGTTCTTC
>TRBJ2-1|NA|TRBV6-5|TRBD2|15
CASRTLAGPYNEQFF
TGTGCCAGCAGAACACTAGCGGGGCCCTACAATGAGCAGTTCTTC
>TRBJ2-2|NA|TRBV9|TRBD2|15
CASSLYAGAGGELFF
TGTGCCAGCAGCCTCTACGCGGGAGCGGGCGGGGAGCTGTTTTTT
>TRBJ2-7|NA|TRBV5-1|TRBD1|15
CASSAGTGRSYEQYF
TGCGCCAGCAGCGCCGGGACAGGGAGATCCTACGAGCAGTACTTC
>TRBJ1-4|NA|TRBV27|TRBD1|14
CASSSTGRGEKLFF
TGTGCCAGCAGTTCGACAGGGAGAGGGGAAAAACTGTTTTTT
>TRBJ2-1|NA|TRBV19|NA|15
CASSINGPRQDEQFF
TGTGCCAGTAGTATAAACGGACCTCGACAGGATGAGCAGTTCTTC
>TRBJ1-1|few|TRBV19|TRBD1|15
CASTLQGAMNTEAFF
TGTGCCAGTACTCTACAGGGGGCTATGAACACTGAAGCTTTCTTT
>TRBJ2-2|NA|TRBV7-2|NA|16
CASSLTGPRFTGELFF
TGTGCCAGCAGCTTAACAGGGCCCCGGTTCACCGGGGAGCTGTTTTTT
>TRBJ2-2|NA|TRBV6-2/TRBV6-3|NA|15
CASSLGAANTGELFF
TGTGCCAGCAGCCTCGGTGCGGCGAACACCGGGGAGCTGTTTTTT
>TRBJ2-7|NA|TRBV30|NA|11
CACEGGREQYF
TGTGCCTGCGAAGGAGGCCGTGAGCAGTACTTC
>TRBJ2-3|NA|TRBV28|TRBD2|16
CASSSSGLGLEDTQYF
TGTGCCAGCAGCTCATCCGGACTAGGGCTTGAAGATACGCAGTATTTT
>TRBJ1-1|NA|TRBV29-1|NA|11
CSVERTSEAFF
TGCAGCGTTGAAAGGACAAGCGAAGCTTTCTTT
>TRBJ1-3|NA|TRBV4-1|TRBD1|21
CASSQDMRGTGAANSGNTIYF
TGCGCCAGCAGCCAAGATATGAGAGGGACAGGGGCCGCAAACTCTGGAAACACCATATATTTT
>TRBJ1-4|NA|TRBV28|TRBD1|14
CASTQGARNEKLFF
TGTGCCAGCACACAGGGGGCGCGAAATGAAAAACTGTTTTTT
>TRBJ2-1|NA|TRBV5-1|NA|15
CASSFTSQVHNEQFF
TGCGCCAGCAGCTTCACGTCTCAGGTACACAATGAGCAGTTCTTC
>TRBJ1-5|NA|TRBV10-1|TRBD1|15
CASAPDREGGQPQHF
TGCGCCAGCGCCCCGGACAGGGAAGGGGGTCAGCCCCAGCATTTT
>TRBJ1-5|few|TRBV18|TRBD1|14
CASSNDRGFQPQHF
TGTGCCAGCTCAAACGACAGGGGATTCCAGCCCCAGCATTTT
>TRBJ2-7|NA|TRBV5-1|NA|12
CASSSQGYEQYF
TGCGCCAGCAGCTCTCAGGGCTACGAGCAGTACTTC
>TRBJ2-4|NA|TRBV19|NA|15
CASSFREIAKNIQYF
TGTGCCAGTAGTTTTCGGGAGATCGCCAAAAACATTCAGTACTTC
>TRBJ2-1|NA|TRBV12-3/TRBV12-4|NA|11
CASSSGSWSFF
TGTGCCAGCAGTTCGGGGAGTTGGTCGTTCTTC
>TRBJ1-5|NA|TRBV28|TRBD1|15
CASSSVPGQGQPQHF
TGTGCCAGCAGTTCCGTCCCGGGACAGGGCCAGCCCCAGCATTTT
>TRBJ1-2|NA|TRBV5-8|TRBD1|14
CASSLLGQGVGYTF
TGTGCCAGCAGCTTGTTGGGACAGGGGGTTGGCTACACCTTC
>TRBJ2-1|NA|TRBV11-3|TRBD2|16
CASSSGLAAYYNEQFF
TGTGCCAGCAGCTCTGGACTAGCGGCCTACTACAATGAGCAGTTCTTC
>TRBJ2-7|NA|TRBV11-2|NA|15
CASSLEQGRTYEQYF
TGTGCCAGCAGCTTAGAACAGGGTAGGACCTACGAGCAGTACTTC
>TRBJ2-1|NA|TRBV21-1|NA|15
CASSKVGLENNEQFF
TGTGCCAGCAGCAAAGTGGGACTAGAAAACAATGAGCAGTTCTTC